This entry lists 10 T cell receptor beta chains sequenced from one sample in a study of T cell responses to AZD1222 COVID-19 vaccine. The assay was immunoSEQ multiplex PCR, and TCRdb's table has in-frame clones only and misses some. The profile shows 65,000 to 70,000 clones, 88% of them singletons. Sequencing used peripheral blood, obtained on day 0 of AZD1222 vaccination. The receptors originated from an adult in good health.

The chain joins TRBV5-1 to TRBJ1-4, with 11 bases that match TRBD1. The CDR3 length is 18 residues. Germline CDR1 and CDR2: SGHRS and YFSETQ. Trimming removed 2 bases from V and 5 bases from J; junction bases left unmatched: 11. CDR3 DNA sequence: TGCGCCAGCAGCTTCAGTCGGACAGGGGGCGCGTCAAATGAAAAACTGTTTTTT. This translates into CASSFSRTGGASNEKLFF.

The chain couples TRBV6-1 to TRBJ1-1, with D tentatively TRBD1 (5 bases). The germline gives CDR1 MNHNS, CDR2 SASEGT. This CDR3 has 13 amino acids. Trimming took 3 bases from V and 5 from J, leaving 10 bases between them. The CDR3 DNA reads as TGTGCCAGCAGTGACGGGGCGCTGACTGAAGCTTTCTTT. It yields the protein CASSDGALTEAFF.

DNA for the CDR3: TGTGCCAGCAAATTGGACGGAGACTATGGCTACACCTTC. Translation gives CASKLDGDYGYTF. V and J are TRBV6-5 and TRBJ1-2; D uncertain. The CDR3 is 13 residues long. Trimming pared 7 bases from V and 3 bases from J, leaving 12 bases between. Germline CDR1 MNHEY, CDR2 SVGAGI.

The rearrangement uses TRBV2 and TRBJ1-5, with a tentative D call TRBD1 (5 bases). CDR3 length: 13 residues. Trimming took 6 bases from V and 7 from J, leaving 13 bases between them. Germline CDR1 and CDR2: SNHLY and FYNNEI. The CDR3: CASSILGDQPQHF. CDR3 nucleotide sequence: TGTGCCAGCAGCATTCTAGGGGACCAGCCCCAGCATTTT.

This chain joins TRBV15 and TRBJ1-6; D perhaps matches TRBD1 (5 bases). CDR1 and CDR2 from the germline V gene are LNHNV and YYDKDF (reference sequence). Trimming shortened V by 7 bases and J by 5 bases, and 15 bases separated the two germline ends. This CDR3 spans 15 amino acids. For the CDR3, the DNA is TGTGCCACCACCCCAGCGGGGGAACATAATTCACCCCTCCACTTT. Protein sequence: CATTPAGEHNSPLHF.

This clone was picked up a small number of times. V is TRBV28 and J is TRBJ1-5, with D tentatively TRBD1 (5 bases). V lost 3 bases and J lost 4, with 13 bases in between. From germline, CDR1 is MDHEN and CDR2 SYDVKM. This CDR3 region has 15 residues. The DNA of the CDR3 is TGTGCCAGCAGTTTTACGCAGGGTGTAAATCAGCCCCAGCATTTT. Amino acid sequence: CASSFTQGVNQPQHF.

This chain joins TRBV6-4 and TRBJ2-3, with a weak D call TRBD2 (6 bases). The germline gives CDR1 MRHNA, CDR2 SNTAGT. The CDR3 has 15 amino acids. Trimming cost V 0 bases and J 4 bases, with 11 bases left between them. The CDR3 loop is CASSDSSSGADTQYF. The CDR3 DNA reads TGTGCCAGCAGTGACTCGAGTAGCGGAGCAGATACGCAGTATTTT.

CDR3: CASNYRNTGELFF. Here the CDR3 DNA reads TGCGCCAGCAATTACAGGAACACCGGGGAGCTGTTTTTT. The chain carries TRBV5-1 and TRBJ2-2; D not certain. V was cut by 6 bases and J by 1 base, with 7 bases left in between. In germline, CDR1 is SGHRS, CDR2 YFSETQ. This CDR3 has 13 amino acids. The entire variable domain, with the rest obtained from reference TRBV5-1 and TRBJ2-2, is as follows: KAGVTQTPRYLIKTRGQQVTLSCSPISGHRSVSWYQQTPGQGLQFLFEYFSETQRNKGNFPGRFSGRQFSNSRSEMNVSTLELGDSALYLCASNYRNTGELFFGEGSRLTVL.

The chain joins TRBV16 to TRBJ2-1; TRBD2 might be the D (5 bases). V was shortened by 1 base and J by 10 bases, with 17 bases between the two germline ends. Germline V CDR1 and CDR2: KGHSY, FQNENV. The CDR3 consists of 15 residues. The CDR3 loop reads CASSQFPTAAGEQFF. As DNA, the CDR3 is TGTGCCAGCAGCCAATTCCCTACGGCCGCGGGCGAGCAGTTCTTC.

This clone was recorded a few times. This sequence joins TRBV12-3 or TRBV12-4 and TRBJ2-2; tentatively, D is TRBD2 (6 bases). V was cut by 6 bases and J by 5 bases, with 10 bases left in between. There are 13 residues in the CDR3. This CDR3 is CASRRDSTGELFF. The CDR3 region has the DNA TGTGCCAGCAGGCGGGATTCGACCGGGGAGCTGTTTTTT.